This T cell receptor beta chain was sequenced in a study of blood T cells in healthy people across ages. Isolated PBMCs totaled at least 6 million in each sample. This CDR3 spans 14 amino acids. V dropped 5 bases and J dropped 2 bases, with 12 bases sitting between them. Germline CDR1 and CDR2: MNHEY and SVGAGI. Details on this clonotype: Its antigen is not identified.

General observations from the study: Getting older went along with TCR beta diversity per million T cells dropping roughly linearly.

A second PCR of 7 to 11 cycles used a sample-barcoded 5' primer and a J-beta primer mix. Every cDNA molecule carried a tag from a template-switch adaptor bearing 12 random nucleotides. TCRdb called the 5' RACE reads again in MiXCR, with one record for every CDR3 protein. The sample holds about 1.4 million distinct CDR3 sequences, approximately 59% seen once. The chain is built from TRBV6-5 and TRBJ2-5; D unresolved. The sequence derives from a man aged 18-30 years in good health. The specimen was blood. The CDR3 reads CASSSPREQETQYF. CDR3 coding DNA: TGTGCCAGCAGTAGCCCCAGAGAACAAGAGACCCAGTACTTC.